One T cell receptor beta chain is described in this entry. Which antigen it targets is not known. Base qualities are not recorded, but no much larger clone differs from it by a single base. The data derive from a study of CD8 T cells in Susac syndrome (dated by TCRdb to 2018 to 2020). Notes on the research overall: Of the Susac syndrome patients who were sequenced, more than five had clinically active disease and 8 or 9 were in clinical remission. At blood withdrawal, Susac syndrome patients were either therapy-naive, taking corticosteroids (in some cases with IVIg as well), or taking IVIg alone. Repertoire sequencing was used to test whether CD8+ T cell activation and differentiation in Susac syndrome was antigen driven. Findings and caveats that apply to the study as a whole: The number of individuals in the TCR sequencing and HLA analysis was acknowledged as relatively small. In patients with Susac syndrome, the CD4+ T cell repertoire showed no detectable clonal expansion.

V is clipped by 1 base and J by 2 bases, and the sequence between their germline boundaries is 12 bases long. Spanning cysteine to phenylalanine, the CDR3 consists of 15 amino acids. CDR3 DNA is the only sequence kept; it has 45 bases, read in frame from the first base. CDR1 and CDR2 (LNHNV, YYDKDF) derive from the germline V gene (reference sequence). RNA was extracted using the RNeasy kit, and about 0.45 to 1 ug of the RNA was reverse transcribed with random hexamers. TCR beta CDR3 regions were amplified with the immunoSEQ multiplex PCR assay covering 54 Vbeta and 13 Jbeta segments. Bias from PCR amplification was corrected by using a synthetic template baseline for primer optimization and for computational correction. Per the authors' processing: Reads were annotated to V, D and J genes according to IMGT and were analyzed with immunoSEQ Analyzer, with only productive sequences retained. Clonality was calculated as one minus the Shannon entropy normalized by log2 of the number of productive unique sequences. Public and private clones were assessed among the 100 most prevalent clones of each patient and control. Clones were defined as Susac-specific if absent from the healthy and MS cohorts, from around 1,000 published viral clones and from other ImmuneACCESS disease sequences. The public sequencing data were trimmed at Q25 with fastp and processed into clonotypes with MiXCR by TCRdb, which kept only in-frame beta chains. Duplicate CDR3 protein sequences are folded into a single record with the most common DNA and genes. TCRdb's processing, not the authors', yielded these V and J calls. This sample gives more than 110,000 distinct CDR3 sequences in total; about 95% of them show up just once. The top ten clonotypes cover roughly 0.14% of the sample.

High-throughput TCR beta sequencing profiled peripheral blood CD8+ and CD4+ T cells from healthy donors, Susac syndrome patients and multiple sclerosis patients. Susac syndrome patients met recently defined diagnostic criteria for definite or probable disease. Bulk CD8+ and CD4+ T cells were purified magnetically by negative isolation, whereas CD8+ TEMRA cells were enriched by FACS. Blood was drawn into EDTA tubes, processed within 24 hours, and PBMCs were isolated by density gradient centrifugation. PBMCs destined for TCR sequencing were cryopreserved in liquid nitrogen and later thawed in a 37 °C water bath. The sorted or isolated CD4+, CD8+ and CD8+ TEMRA cells had a purity of 90% or higher.

The source material was CD4+ T cells from PBMCs. The sequence was collected from a human donor with Susac syndrome. The chain is assembled from TRBV15 and TRBJ2-7; the D gene is perhaps TRBD2, from 6 matching bases. The CDR3 protein sequence reads: CATSRGGVSAYEQYF. Here is the DNA: TGTGCCACCAGCAGAGGGGGGGTAAGCGCCTACGAGCAGTACTTC.